The next 12 T cell receptor beta chains were all read from a single sample in a study of shared clonotypes between healthy human individuals. Only in-frame clones appear in the TCRdb table, and some are missing; sequencing was by immunoSEQ multiplex PCR. This table has around 2.3 million clones, almost 96% appearing once. The source material was naive CD4+ T cells sorted from blood. Indicated subset: CD45RA+ positively selected. Source of these receptors: a man aged 18-30 years in good health.

The rearrangement joins TRBV5-4 to TRBJ2-5, with D tentatively TRBD1 (6 bases). The V gene's germline CDR1 is SGHNT and CDR2 YYREEE (reference sequence). The V end lost 4 bases, the J end lost 5 bases, and 18 bases lay between the germline ends. CDR3 length: 15 residues. In DNA form, the CDR3 reads TGTGCCAGCAGCGCGACAGGTCGGGGAGAGGAGACCCAGTACTTC. This codes for CASSATGRGEETQYF. Full variable domain (missing parts from reference TRBV5-4 and TRBJ2-5): ETGVTQSPTHLIKTRGQQVTLRCSSQSGHNTVSWYQQALGQGPQFIFQYYREEENGRGNFPPRFSGLQFPNYSSELNVNALELDDSALYLCASSATGRGEETQYFGPGTRLLVL.

V gene TRBV7-9 combines with J gene TRBJ2-2; no clear D gene. The CDR3 sequence is 15 residues long. Germline CDR1 SEHNR, CDR2 FQNEAQ (reference sequence). The ends were cut back, 1 base at V and 7 bases at J, with 13 bases in the middle. CDR3 residues: CASSLVRLGFGELFF. CDR3 nucleotides: TGTGCCAGCAGCTTAGTTCGTTTAGGGTTCGGGGAGCTGTTTTTT.

V usage is TRBV6-1 and J usage is TRBJ1-4; D unclear. The V gene lost 6 bases and the J gene lost 3 bases, with 5 bases spanning the gap. Germline CDR1 and CDR2: MNHNS and SASEGT. The CDR3 runs to 12 residues. The CDR3 nucleotides are TGTGCCAGCAGGGGAGCTAATGAAAAACTGTTTTTT. Translating gives CASRGANEKLFF.

This clone appeared a single time. The chain recombines TRBV25-1 with TRBJ2-7; D is possibly TRBD2 (7 bases). The V gene's germline CDR1 is MGHDK and CDR2 SYGVNS. This CDR3 has 13 amino acids. With 7 bases removed from V and 5 bases from J, the gap between germline ends came to 15 bases. The CDR3 coding sequence is TGTGCCAGCACATCGCGGGGGCTAAACGAGCAGTACTTC. Protein sequence: CASTSRGLNEQYF.

CDR3 coding DNA: TGTGCCAGCAGCTTTTCGGGACACCGTAATGAAAAACTGTTTTTT. This gives the protein CASSFSGHRNEKLFF. The chain uses TRBV7-9 and TRBJ1-4; a possible D gene is TRBD1 (6 bases). The CDR3 extends over 15 amino acids. V was cut by 3 bases and J by 4 bases, with 12 bases left in between. Germline CDR1 is SEHNR and CDR2 is FQNEAQ (reference sequence).

Details on this clone: Other DNA sequences in the same sample also yield this CDR3. The rearrangement joins TRBV6-5 to TRBJ2-7; the match to TRBD1 covers 8 bases. This CDR3 is built from 14 residues. V shed 4 bases, J shed 3 bases, and the junction held 5 bases outside the gene matches. CDR1 MNHEY and CDR2 SVGAGI come from the germline V gene. In DNA, the CDR3 is TGTGCCAGCAGTTCCGGGACAGGCAACTACGAGCAGTACTTC. This sequence encodes CASSSGTGNYEQYF.

This rearrangement joins TRBV6-5 to TRBJ2-1; the match to TRBD2 covers 9 bases. Trimming at V came to 5 bases and at J to 7 bases, leaving 3 bases not matched to a gene. The CDR3 loop spans 13 amino acids. Germline CDR1 is MNHEY and CDR2 is SVGAGI. The CDR3 reads CASSRTSENEQFF. The CDR3 DNA follows: TGTGCCAGCAGTAGGACTAGCGAAAATGAGCAGTTCTTC.

As DNA, the CDR3 is TGTGCCAGCAGCTGGGGACAGGGGGGTGAAAAACTGTTTTTT. Residues: CASSWGQGGEKLFF. The chain links TRBV5-4 to TRBJ1-4; 11 positions match TRBD1. Germline V gene data show CDR1 as SGHNT and CDR2 as YYREEE (reference sequence). This CDR3 is 14 amino acids long. V gave up 3 bases and J gave up 7 bases; unmatched junction bases: 2.

The CDR3 sequence is CASATQAKNIQYF. CDR3 nucleotides: TGTGCCAGCGCAACCCAGGCCAAAAACATTCAGTACTTC. The V and J genes are TRBV19 and TRBJ2-4, with D unresolved. Deletions cut 9 bases from V and 1 base from J, with 10 bases between. The germline V gene encodes CDR1 LNHDA and CDR2 SQIVND (reference sequence). The CDR3 sequence is 13 residues long.

A single count supports this clone. The chain carries TRBV6-4 and TRBJ1-2; D is uncertain. The V and J ends lost 2 bases and 4 bases respectively, with 5 bases between them. The V gene's germline CDR1 is MRHNA and CDR2 SNTAGT. This CDR3 has 12 residues. The CDR3 nucleotides read TGTGCCAGCAGTGACGGCCCCTATGGCTACACCTTC. Translation: CASSDGPYGYTF.

The table lists this clone with a count of one. As DNA, the CDR3 is TGTGCCATCAGTGAGGACAGGGCTGGTTCACCCCTCCACTTT. This gives the protein CAISEDRAGSPLHF. The rearrangement uses TRBV10-3 and TRBJ1-6; 7 bases agree with TRBD1. Unmatched junction bases numbered 4, after V lost 2 bases and J lost 9 bases. Germline values: CDR1 ENHRY, CDR2 SYGVKD. CDR3 length equals 14 residues.

CDR3 residues: CASSVGRTGGEEQFF. The CDR3 DNA is TGCGCCAGCAGCGTTGGGAGGACAGGGGGCGAAGAGCAGTTCTTC. The chain couples TRBV5-1 to TRBJ2-1; TRBD1 matches 11 bases. Trimming at V came to 4 bases and at J to 10 bases, leaving 10 bases not matched to a gene. The CDR3 covers 15 residues. Germline V gene data show CDR1 as SGHRS and CDR2 as YFSETQ. Filled out from reference TRBV5-1 and TRBJ2-1, the complete variable domain reads KAGVTQTPRYLIKTRGQQVTLSCSPISGHRSVSWYQQTPGQGLQFLFEYFSETQRNKGNFPGRFSGRQFSNSRSEMNVSTLELGDSALYLCASSVGRTGGEEQFFGPGTRLTVL.